The 15 T cell receptor beta chains below all came from one sample that was sequenced in a study of blood T cell repertoires in COVID-19 (dated by TCRdb to about 2020). To prepare the library, the immunoSEQ multiplex PCR assay was applied. In TCRdb, the immuneACCESS table is reduced to in-frame sequences with V and J assigned. These tables do not hold every clone; where another copy was compared, an unresolved V gene accounts for under half, and the others remain unexplained. Present in this sample are roughly 120,000 clones, around 83% of which were seen just once. The top ten clonotypes cover approximately 5% of the sample. Material for sequencing was peripheral blood. Source of these receptors: a woman aged 55-69 years with COVID-19, enrolled during active disease.

This clone was counted between two and nine times. The V call is TRBV5-4, the J call TRBJ2-5, with 12 bases identical to TRBD2. Germline CDR1 and CDR2: SGHNT and YYREEE (reference sequence). The CDR3 has 16 amino acids. J lost 5 bases, V lost 4 bases, and 9 bases had no gene match. The CDR3 region is CASSIPSGGAIETQYF. Written as DNA, the CDR3 is TGTGCCAGCAGCATCCCTAGCGGGGGGGCCATTGAGACCCAGTACTTC.

The rearrangement links TRBV7-2 to TRBJ1-4, with D uncertain. Germline V gives CDR1 SGHTA, CDR2 FQGNSA. This CDR3 has 14 amino acids. The V end lost 1 base, the J end lost 1 base, and 4 bases lay between the germline ends. CDR3 protein: CASSLDRTNEKLFF. The CDR3 nucleotides read TGTGCCAGCAGCTTAGATAGAACTAATGAAAAACTGTTTTTT.

The rearrangement joins TRBV18 to TRBJ2-3; 8 positions agree with TRBD1. The CDR3 runs to 16 residues. V lost 1 base to trimming and J lost 1 base; unmatched junction nucleotides: 4. Germline CDR1 is KGHSH and CDR2 is LQKENI. This CDR3 reads CASSPRAGGGTDTQYF. The CDR3 coding sequence is TGTGCCAGCTCACCACGGGCAGGGGGCGGCACAGATACGCAGTATTTT.

This clone occurred a few times. This chain links TRBV7-8 with TRBJ1-3; D may be TRBD1 (6 bases). Germline V gene lookup returns CDR1 SGHVS and CDR2 FQNEAQ. The CDR3 length is 17 residues. V gave up 1 base and J gave up 4 bases, with 17 bases separating them. In nucleotides, the CDR3 is TGTGCCAGCAGCTTAGAAGTAGCAGGGGCGTCGGGAAACACCATATATTTT. This sequence encodes CASSLEVAGASGNTIYF.

The V call is TRBV5-4, the J call TRBJ1-4; TRBD1 might be the D (5 bases). Trimming stripped 2 bases from V and 5 bases from J, with 10 bases between. The CDR3 extends over 14 amino acids. Looked up from germline, CDR1 is SGHNT and CDR2 is YYREEE (reference sequence). CDR3 sequence: CASSLAGRNEKLFF. Here the CDR3 DNA reads TGTGCCAGCAGCTTAGCAGGGAGGAATGAAAAACTGTTTTTT.

The V and J genes are TRBV7-3 and TRBJ2-3; 8 bases line up with TRBD2. With V trimmed by 3 bases and J by 2 bases, 4 bases remained unmatched. Per the germline V gene, CDR1 is SGHTA and CDR2 is FQGTGA. This CDR3 contains 15 residues. CDR3 in DNA: TGTGCCAGCAGCTTGGTGCGGGGGGCCACAGATACGCAGTATTTT. Protein: CASSLVRGATDTQYF. Full variable domain (outside the CDR3, taken from reference TRBV7-3 and TRBJ2-3): GAGVSQTPSNKVTEKGKYVELRCDPISGHTALYWYRQSLGQGPEFLIYFQGTGAADDSGLPNDRFFAVRPEGSVSTLKIQRTERGDSAVYLCASSLVRGATDTQYFGPGTRLTVL.

The V gene is TRBV3-1 (or the pseudogene TRBV3-2), the J gene TRBJ2-5, with TRBD2 matching 9 bases. The CDR3 covers 18 residues. The germline gives CDR1 LGHDT, CDR2 YNNKEL (reference sequence). The V segment lost 0 bases and the J segment 1 base; nucleotides outside the gene matches: 9. The chain's CDR3 is CASSQDPPASGAQETQYF. CDR3 nucleotides: TGTGCCAGCAGCCAAGATCCCCCCGCTAGCGGGGCCCAAGAGACCCAGTACTTC.

As concerns this clone: An end of the junction does not agree with germline; a read error may underlie this. V usage is TRBV7-7 and J usage is TRBJ2-2; 10 nucleotides agree with TRBD2. There are 15 residues in the CDR3. CDR1 and CDR2 (germline): SSHAT, FNYEAQ (reference sequence). CDR3 nucleotide sequence: TGTGCTAGCAGGTCCGGACTAGCGGAGCCCGGGGAGCTGTTTTTT. Protein sequence: CASRSGLAEPGELFF.

The V call is TRBV11-2, the J call TRBJ1-5; 9 bases are a match to TRBD1. The CDR3 loop spans 15 amino acids. The J segment lost 2 bases and the V segment lost 5 bases, leaving 4 bases of the junction unmatched. The germline V gene has CDR1 SGHAT and CDR2 FQNNGV. The chain's CDR3 is CASSQTGGRNQPQHF. In nucleotides, the CDR3 is TGTGCCAGCAGCCAAACAGGGGGCCGCAATCAGCCCCAGCATTTT. The variable domain in full, completed from reference TRBV11-2 and TRBJ1-5, reads EAGVAQSPRYKIIEKRQSVAFWCNPISGHATLYWYQQILGQGPKLLIQFQNNGVVDDSQLPKDRFSAERLKGVDSTLKIQPAKLEDSAVYLCASSQTGGRNQPQHFGDGTRLSIL.

The CDR3 loop is CATSDLMGPGPNYGYTF. CDR3 in DNA: TGTGCCACCAGTGATTTGATGGGGCCGGGCCCTAACTATGGCTACACCTTC. The chain links TRBV24-1 to TRBJ1-2, with a weak D call TRBD1 (5 bases). The germline V gene encodes CDR1 KGHDR and CDR2 SFDVKD. The CDR3 covers 17 residues. V gave up 0 bases and J gave up 0 bases, with 13 bases separating them.

V usage is TRBV30 and J usage is TRBJ1-5, with 7 bases that match TRBD1. The trim removed 5 bases at V and 0 bases at J, leaving 7 bases unmatched. The V gene's germline CDR1 is GTSNPN and CDR2 SVGIG (reference sequence). The CDR3 runs to 15 residues. For the CDR3, the DNA is TGTGCCTGGGCTATACAGGGGATTAGCAATCAGCCCCAGCATTTT. Amino acids: CAWAIQGISNQPQHF.

This chain uses TRBV5-1 with TRBJ1-3, with D unclear. This CDR3 is built from 16 residues. The V and J ends lost 1 base and 3 bases respectively, with 14 bases between them. In germline, CDR1 is SGHRS, CDR2 YFSETQ. The chain's CDR3 is CASSLNPQVGGNTIYF. The CDR3 coding sequence is TGCGCCAGCAGCTTGAATCCGCAGGTCGGTGGAAACACCATATATTTT.

This clone was found once. V is TRBV18 and J is TRBJ1-2; TRBD1 matches at 9 bases. This CDR3 region has 18 residues. The V segment lost 3 bases and the J segment 0 bases; nucleotides outside the gene matches: 11. Germline V gene lookup returns CDR1 KGHSH and CDR2 LQKENI. This chain's CDR3 is CASSPIWTGESANYGYTF. Here the CDR3 DNA reads TGTGCCAGCTCACCCATATGGACAGGGGAATCAGCTAACTATGGCTACACCTTC.

The chain recombines TRBV3-1 (or the pseudogene TRBV3-2) with TRBJ2-5; 9 positions match TRBD2. CDR3 size: 17 residues. Looked up from germline, CDR1 is LGHDT and CDR2 is YNNKEL (reference sequence). Germline trimming cut 4 bases from V and 3 bases from J; bases unmatched to any gene: 12. The CDR3 sequence is CASSPLRGAGGKETQYF. The CDR3 DNA sequence: TGTGCCAGCAGCCCCCTCCGGGGAGCGGGGGGAAAAGAGACCCAGTACTTC.

The chain employs TRBV19 and TRBJ1-2, with D perhaps matching TRBD1 (5 bases). The V and J ends lost 3 bases and 2 bases respectively, with 16 bases between them. The CDR3 has 16 residues. The germline V gene has CDR1 LNHDA and CDR2 SQIVND (reference sequence). In nucleotides, the CDR3 is TGTGCCAGTAGTATTCAGGGATTGAACGCCAACTATGGCTACACCTTC. This encodes CASSIQGLNANYGYTF.